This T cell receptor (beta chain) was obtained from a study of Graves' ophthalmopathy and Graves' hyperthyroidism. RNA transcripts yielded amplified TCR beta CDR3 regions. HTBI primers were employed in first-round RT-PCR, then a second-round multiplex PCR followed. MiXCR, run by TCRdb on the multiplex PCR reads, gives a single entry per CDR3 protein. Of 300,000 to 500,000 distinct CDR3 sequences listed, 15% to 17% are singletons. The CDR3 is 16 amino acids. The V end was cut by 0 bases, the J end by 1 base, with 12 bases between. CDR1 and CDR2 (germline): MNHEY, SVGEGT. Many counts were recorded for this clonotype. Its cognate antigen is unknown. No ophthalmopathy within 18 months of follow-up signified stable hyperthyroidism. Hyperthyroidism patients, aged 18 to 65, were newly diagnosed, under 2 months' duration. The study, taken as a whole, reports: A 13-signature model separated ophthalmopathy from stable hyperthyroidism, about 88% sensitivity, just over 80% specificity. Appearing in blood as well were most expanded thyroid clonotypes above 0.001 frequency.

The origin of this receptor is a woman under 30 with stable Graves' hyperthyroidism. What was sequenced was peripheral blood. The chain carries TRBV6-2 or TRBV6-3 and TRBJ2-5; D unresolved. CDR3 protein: CASSYSTTRSQETQYF. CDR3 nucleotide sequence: TGTGCCAGCAGTTACTCTACGACACGGAGCCAAGAGACCCAGTACTTC.